Shown below are 28 T cell receptor beta chains from a single sample sequenced in a study of shared clonotypes between healthy human individuals (dated by TCRdb to about 2020). The library relied on the immunoSEQ multiplex PCR assay. TCRdb re-hosts the immuneACCESS table, in-frame sequences only. Its copies lack some clones; in the studies checked, an unresolved V gene accounts for under half of them, and the cause for the rest is not known. The sample includes millions of clones, with around 94% observed a single time. The ten largest clones add up to over 0.12% of the sample. Sequenced sample: naive CD4+ T cells sorted from blood. According to the study, the label for this sample's cell subset or site signals: CD45RA+ positively selected. Receptors originate from a man between 18 and 35 years old in good health.

This clone was detected once. This rearrangement joins TRBV10-3 to TRBJ1-1, with 10 positions matching TRBD1. CDR3 length: 15 amino acids. Germline V lookup: CDR1 ENHRY, CDR2 SYGVKD. V lost 5 bases, J lost 2 bases, and 5 bases stayed unmatched. CDR3 coding DNA: TGTGCCATCAGTAAGACAGGGGGCGTAAACACTGAAGCTTTCTTT. This translates into CAISKTGGVNTEAFF.

The chain recombines TRBV6-1 with TRBJ2-7, with a weak D call TRBD1 (5 bases). This CDR3 contains 13 residues. CDR1 is MNHNS, CDR2 SASEGT, per germline. V lost 5 bases and J lost 4, with 12 bases in between. The DNA for the CDR3 is TGTGCCAGCAGTTGGGGCAGGCTGTACGAGCAGTACTTC. Protein product: CASSWGRLYEQYF.

The chain uses TRBV5-1 and TRBJ2-3; tentatively, D is TRBD2 (7 bases). Germline CDR1 is SGHRS and CDR2 is YFSETQ. Trimming took 3 bases from V and 2 from J, leaving 13 bases between them. CDR3 length: 15 amino acids. CDR3 in amino acids: CASSWGGFHTDTQYF. Here the CDR3 DNA reads TGCGCCAGCAGCTGGGGGGGCTTTCACACAGATACGCAGTATTTT.

The J gene is TRBJ1-6, the V gene TRBV30, with no clear D. V lost 3 bases to trimming and J lost 0 bases, with 9 bases between them. Germline values: CDR1 GTSNPN, CDR2 SVGIG (reference sequence). This CDR3 comprises 15 residues. DNA for the CDR3: TGTGCCTGGAGAGTATGGAGCTCCTATAATTCACCCCTCCACTTT. Translated, it gives CAWRVWSSYNSPLHF.

The chain links TRBV28 to TRBJ2-3, with a weak D call TRBD2 (6 bases). The CDR3 is 14 amino acids. Germline CDR1 MDHEN, CDR2 SYDVKM. The V end lost 6 bases, the J end lost 6 bases, and 16 bases lay between the germline ends. Here the CDR3 reads CASRLGGTGDTQYF. Written as DNA, the CDR3 is TGTGCCAGCAGGCTCGGAGGGACGGGGGATACGCAGTATTTT.

The V call is TRBV21-1, the J call TRBJ2-3; the table's D gene call, TRBD2, was not cross checked with the DNA. TRBV21-1 is deemed a pseudogene. CDR3 length: 16 amino acids. CDR3 region: CASSKAGLAPTDTQYF. Written as DNA, the CDR3 is TGTGCCAGCAGCAAAGCCGGGCTAGCCCCCACAGATACGCAGTATTTT.

The genes are TRBV29-1 and TRBJ2-7; 12 nucleotides align to TRBD2. This CDR3 region has 18 residues. V trimming: 3 bases; J trimming: 6 bases; junction bases outside the gene matches: 18. The germline V gene encodes CDR1 SQVTM and CDR2 ANQGSEA. CDR3 region: CSVEARGQASGRASEQYF. The CDR3 DNA reads TGCAGCGTTGAGGCAAGGGGGCAAGCTAGCGGGAGGGCCTCCGAGCAGTACTTC.

The chain uses TRBV6-1 and TRBJ2-7; 9 bases fit TRBD1. J gave up 6 bases and V 5 bases, and 8 bases lay outside the gene matches. Germline V lookup: CDR1 MNHNS, CDR2 SASEGT. The CDR3 totals 14 residues. The CDR3 DNA reads TGTGCCAGCAGTCATCCGGGACAGGGAGTCGAGCAGTACTTC. Amino acids: CASSHPGQGVEQYF.

As concerns this clone: Other DNA variants within this sample encode the same CDR3. The chain couples TRBV11-2 to TRBJ2-7, with TRBD1 matching 9 bases. Germline trimming cut 3 bases from V and 0 bases from J; bases unmatched to any gene: 0. Looked up from germline, CDR1 is SGHAT and CDR2 is FQNNGV. The CDR3 consists of 14 residues. The CDR3 nucleotides are TGTGCCAGCAGCTTGGACAGGGGCTCCTACGAGCAGTACTTC. Residues: CASSLDRGSYEQYF.

This clone was picked up a small number of times. This rearrangement joins TRBV2 to TRBJ1-5; a possible D gene is TRBD1 (5 bases). The V and J ends lost 7 bases and 4 bases respectively, with 8 bases between them. CDR1 is SNHLY, CDR2 FYNNEI, per germline. This CDR3 comprises 12 residues. CDR3 protein: CASTEGNQPQHF. The DNA for the CDR3 is TGTGCCAGCACAGAGGGGAATCAGCCCCAGCATTTT.

The chain uses TRBV23-1 and TRBJ1-5; 7 bases map to TRBD1. TRBV23-1 carries the ORF label, with uncertain function. The CDR3 is 17 amino acids. V was clipped by 4 bases and J by 0 bases; unmatched bases: 9. The CDR3 spells CASSLIRTGSSNQPQHF. The CDR3 DNA reads TGCGCCAGCAGTCTGATAAGGACAGGTAGTAGCAATCAGCCCCAGCATTTT.

This clone was observed a few times. This chain connects TRBV11-2 to TRBJ2-1, with D maybe TRBD1 (6 bases). The CDR3 totals 14 residues. Germline CDR1 is SGHAT and CDR2 is FQNNGV. V was shortened by 2 bases and J by 5 bases, with 10 bases between the two germline ends. The CDR3 DNA reads TGTGCCAGCAGCTTACAGAGGGGGAACAATGAGCAGTTCTTC. This gives the protein CASSLQRGNNEQFF.

The chain combines TRBV9 with TRBJ2-3, with TRBD2 identical over 13 bases. The CDR3 loop spans 17 amino acids. Germline V CDR1 and CDR2: SGDLS, YYNGEE. V dropped 0 bases and J dropped 6; count of bases not matched to a gene: 7. The CDR3 loop reads CASSVALTSGGPDTQYF. The CDR3 DNA sequence: TGTGCCAGCAGCGTAGCTTTGACTAGCGGGGGGCCGGATACGCAGTATTTT.

This clone has more than one count but fewer than ten. CDR3 sequence reads: CTSSQDPPRGLPSPLHF. The CDR3 nucleotides read TGCACCAGCAGCCAAGACCCCCCCAGGGGGTTACCTTCACCCCTCCACTTT. The rearrangement links TRBV1 to TRBJ1-6; TRBD1 is the table's D call and was not checked against the DNA. TRBV1 is a pseudogene. This CDR3 has 17 amino acids.

The chain recombines TRBV10-3 with TRBJ1-1; D not certain. The CDR3 consists of 15 residues. Trimming left V 0 bases short and J 5 bases short, with 13 bases between. Looked up from germline, CDR1 is ENHRY and CDR2 is SYGVKD. DNA for the CDR3: TGTGCCATCAGTGAGTCGGGCGGGCATGGTACTGAAGCTTTCTTT. Its protein product is CAISESGGHGTEAFF.

V is TRBV9 and J is TRBJ2-1; 12 bases are a match to TRBD2. Germline trimming cut 0 bases from V and 5 bases from J; bases unmatched to any gene: 6. This CDR3 is built from 17 residues. CDR1 SGDLS and CDR2 YYNGEE come from the germline V gene. The CDR3 spells CASSVDPSGGANNEQFF. CDR3 coding DNA: TGTGCCAGCAGCGTAGATCCTAGCGGGGGGGCAAACAATGAGCAGTTCTTC.

This clone has just one count. V is TRBV5-1 and J is TRBJ2-7; the match to TRBD2 covers 13 bases. Germline V lookup: CDR1 SGHRS, CDR2 YFSETQ. This CDR3 has 17 amino acids. The J segment lost 0 bases and the V segment lost 4 bases, leaving 7 bases of the junction unmatched. The CDR3 spells CASSQGTSGKSSYEQYF. The CDR3 DNA reads as TGCGCCAGCAGCCAAGGGACTAGCGGGAAGAGCTCCTACGAGCAGTACTTC.

J is TRBJ1-6 and V is TRBV27, with D perhaps matching TRBD1 (6 bases). CDR3 length: 17 residues. V was trimmed by 3 bases and J by 0 bases, leaving 12 bases between them. Germline CDR1 and CDR2: MNHEY and SMNVEV (reference sequence). CDR3: CASSFRQASSYNSPLHF. CDR3 DNA sequence: TGTGCCAGCAGTTTTAGACAGGCTAGCTCCTATAATTCACCCCTCCACTTT.

The J gene is TRBJ2-1, the V gene TRBV5-1, with a tentative D call TRBD1 (5 bases). V was cut by 1 base and J by 8 bases, with 7 bases left in between. Germline CDR1 is SGHRS and CDR2 is YFSETQ. This CDR3 has 12 residues. CDR3 residues: CASSLKTDEQFF. The CDR3 DNA follows: TGCGCCAGCAGCTTGAAGACAGATGAGCAGTTCTTC.

The chain has TRBV6-1 and TRBJ2-7, with D perhaps TRBD1 or TRBD2 (6 bases each). The CDR3 spans 15 residues. V was cut by 5 bases and J by 1 base, with 15 bases left in between. Germline V gene lookup returns CDR1 MNHNS and CDR2 SASEGT. CDR3 amino acids: CASSRGRVVSYEQYF. The CDR3 coding sequence is TGTGCCAGCAGTCGGGGGCGGGTCGTGTCCTACGAGCAGTACTTC.

The chain is built from TRBV7-2 and TRBJ1-5, with 7 bases that match TRBD1. In germline, CDR1 is SGHTA, CDR2 FQGNSA. The CDR3 totals 12 residues. J was trimmed by 9 bases and V by 1 base; bases with no gene match: 0. The CDR3 protein is CASSLDRGPQHF. The CDR3 DNA follows: TGTGCCAGCAGCTTAGACAGGGGGCCCCAGCATTTT.

The gene calls are TRBV29-1 and TRBJ2-5; no reliable D call. The germline gives CDR1 SQVTM, CDR2 ANQGSEA. Deletions cut 3 bases from V and 5 bases from J, with 13 bases between. The CDR3 length is 13 residues. The CDR3 DNA follows: TGCAGCGTTGACCTAGGGATTCGGGAGACCCAGTACTTC. This sequence encodes CSVDLGIRETQYF. Filled out from reference TRBV29-1 and TRBJ2-5, the complete variable domain reads SAVISQKPSRDICQRGTSLTIQCQVDSQVTMMFWYRQQPGQSLTLIATANQGSEATYESGFVIDKFPISRPNLTFSTLTVSNMSPEDSSIYLCSVDLGIRETQYFGPGTRLLVL.

V gene TRBV7-6 combines with J gene TRBJ2-4, with TRBD1 matching over 8 bases. The CDR3 spans 20 residues. CDR1 is SGHVS and CDR2 is FNYEAQ in the germline V gene. J gave up 0 bases and V 4 bases, and 17 bases lay outside the gene matches. The CDR3 region is CASSSYTGTGPVLAKNIQYF. Here the CDR3 DNA reads TGTGCCAGCAGCTCATACACCGGGACAGGACCCGTTCTAGCCAAAAACATTCAGTACTTC.

J is TRBJ2-1 and V is TRBV2; TRBD1 matches at 10 bases. The germline V gene encodes CDR1 SNHLY and CDR2 FYNNEI. The CDR3 covers 13 residues. Trimming cost V 7 bases and J 9 bases; bases outside gene matches: 6. CDR3 DNA sequence: TGTGCCAGCACCGGACAGGGGGGAGGTGAGCAGTTCTTC. Amino acid sequence: CASTGQGGGEQFF.

As concerns this clone: The sample carries other DNA sequences with the same CDR3. The chain combines TRBV4-3 with TRBJ2-7; D gene ambiguous. V was trimmed by 0 bases and J by 3 bases, leaving 6 bases between them. Germline assignment: CDR1 LGHNA and CDR2 YSLEER. This CDR3 comprises 13 residues. The CDR3 DNA is TGCGCCAGCAGCCAAGATATCAGCTACGAGCAGTACTTC. Protein: CASSQDISYEQYF.

This chain connects TRBV25-1 to TRBJ1-1; 7 bases line up with TRBD1. Germline CDR1 MGHDK, CDR2 SYGVNS. The junction had 2 bases not matched to a gene; V was cut back by 1 base and J by 6 bases. This CDR3 region has 13 residues. In DNA form, the CDR3 reads TGTGCCAGCAGTGAATCGGGGACAGCTGAAGCTTTCTTT. Translated: CASSESGTAEAFF.

Concerning this clone itself: The sample contains more than one DNA sequence encoding this CDR3. The chain links TRBV6-5 to TRBJ2-7, with D tentatively TRBD2 (5 bases). The germline V and J ends were trimmed by 8 bases and 3 bases, with 11 bases remaining between them. Germline assignment: CDR1 MNHEY and CDR2 SVGAGI. There are 12 residues in the CDR3. CDR3 protein: CASGRDSYEQYF. The CDR3 coding sequence is TGTGCCAGCGGCCGGGATAGCTACGAGCAGTACTTC.

V is TRBV27 and J is TRBJ1-2; D is unclear. The CDR3 length is 16 residues. In germline, CDR1 is MNHEY, CDR2 SMNVEV (reference sequence). Trimming pared 0 bases from V and 0 bases from J, leaving 11 bases between. The CDR3 nucleotides are TGTGCCAGCAGTTTATCGAGGACGGTAGCTAACTATGGCTACACCTTC. As protein: CASSLSRTVANYGYTF.